Following are 31 T cell receptor beta chains from one sample sequenced in a study of immune evolution from preneoplasia to lung adenocarcinoma. This table comes from immunoSEQ multiplex PCR, and its TCRdb copy is limited to in-frame clones, with some not included. This sample has about 4,600 clones, with 84% found just once. Specimen: FFPE normal lung tissue adjacent to the tumor. The receptors originated from a person aged 50-70 years with lung adenocarcinoma.

The chain uses TRBV7-6 and TRBJ2-2, with D unclear. This CDR3 contains 15 residues. Per the germline V gene, CDR1 is SGHVS and CDR2 is FNYEAQ. V was cut by 2 bases and J by 1 base, with 8 bases left in between. DNA for the CDR3: TGTGCCAGCAGCTTACTGGACGGGAACACCGGGGAGCTGTTTTTT. Encoded protein: CASSLLDGNTGELFF.

The chain has TRBV7-9 and TRBJ1-4; D remains ambiguous. Trimming cost V 5 bases and J 5 bases, with 9 bases left between them. Germline values: CDR1 SEHNR, CDR2 FQNEAQ (reference sequence). The length of the CDR3 is 13 residues. The CDR3 here is CASSPASNEKLFF. As DNA, the CDR3 is TGTGCCAGCAGCCCGGCTTCGAATGAAAAACTGTTTTTT.

The chain links TRBV7-9 to TRBJ2-5, with 7 bases lining up with TRBD2. Trimming cost V 7 bases and J 4 bases; bases outside gene matches: 15. CDR3 size: 16 residues. CDR1 is SEHNR, CDR2 FQNEAQ, per germline (reference sequence). CDR3 amino acids: CASIPGVGREGETQYF. CDR3 bases: TGTGCCAGCATCCCGGGGGTAGGGAGGGAAGGAGAGACCCAGTACTTC.

This chain joins TRBV19 and TRBJ1-5, with 8 bases that match TRBD1. Trimming took 3 bases from V and 8 from J; bases not matched to a gene: 9. The CDR3 sequence is 15 residues long. Germline V CDR1 and CDR2: LNHDA, SQIVND (reference sequence). The CDR3: CASSMGQALGKPQHF. CDR3 DNA sequence: TGTGCCAGTAGTATGGGACAGGCCCTTGGGAAGCCCCAGCATTTT.

The CDR3 DNA sequence: TGTGCCAGTAGTACACTTTCGACAGCCGCTAACGGTGGCTACACCTTC. Translating gives CASSTLSTAANGGYTF. The rearrangement joins TRBV19 to TRBJ1-2, with D perhaps TRBD1 (5 bases). Germline V CDR1 and CDR2: LNHDA, SQIVND (reference sequence). The CDR3 has 16 amino acids. V lost 4 bases and J 7 bases, leaving 22 bases between the germline ends.

The V call is TRBV18, the J call TRBJ1-4, with a weak D call TRBD1 (5 bases). Germline V gene data show CDR1 as KGHSH and CDR2 as LQKENI. This CDR3 region has 15 residues. V was clipped by 8 bases and J by 3 bases, with 16 bases between them. In DNA, the CDR3 is TGTGCCAGCAGAGGAAAAGGGGTGTCTAATGAAAAACTGTTTTTT. Residues: CASRGKGVSNEKLFF.

The rearrangement links TRBV7-8 to TRBJ1-4, with D possibly matching TRBD1 (6 bases). The germline V gene encodes CDR1 SGHVS and CDR2 FQNEAQ. Trimming shortened V by 0 bases and J by 7 bases, and 12 bases separated the two germline ends. The CDR3 loop spans 15 amino acids. The CDR3 reads CASSLAGGRPEKLFF. The CDR3 DNA sequence: TGTGCCAGCAGCTTAGCGGGGGGCCGCCCTGAAAAACTGTTTTTT. Filled out from reference TRBV7-8 and TRBJ1-4, the complete variable domain reads GAGVSQSPRYKVAKRGQDVALRCDPISGHVSLFWYQQALGQGPEFLTYFQNEAQLDKSGLPSDRFFAERPEGSVSTLKIQRTQQEDSAVYLCASSLAGGRPEKLFFGSGTQLSVL.

The chain joins TRBV29-1 to TRBJ1-5; 10 positions match TRBD1. The junction had 3 bases not matched to a gene; V was cut back by 7 bases and J by 3 bases. The CDR3 loop spans 13 amino acids. From germline, CDR1 is SQVTM and CDR2 ANQGSEA. The CDR3 here is CSAGTGVNQPQHF. CDR3 bases: TGCAGCGCGGGGACAGGGGTCAATCAGCCCCAGCATTTT.

The chain has TRBV10-3 and TRBJ2-3; perhaps TRBD2 as D (7 bases). The V gene's germline CDR1 is ENHRY and CDR2 SYGVKD. Trimming removed 4 bases from V and 2 bases from J, with 10 bases in between. The CDR3 consists of 14 residues. The CDR3 spells CAISGGGDTDTQYF. The DNA for the CDR3 is TGTGCCATCAGTGGAGGGGGGGACACAGATACGCAGTATTTT.

This chain connects TRBV14 to TRBJ1-2, with D unclear. This CDR3 is built from 16 residues. The germline gives CDR1 SGHDN, CDR2 FVKESK. The ends were cut back, 4 bases at V and 0 bases at J, with 15 bases in the middle. The CDR3 reads CASSPQGHRSNYGYTF. The CDR3 nucleotides are TGTGCCAGCAGCCCCCAAGGCCACCGCTCTAACTATGGCTACACCTTC.

The chain carries TRBV30 and TRBJ2-7, with D unclear. The V and J ends lost 8 bases and 3 bases respectively, with 14 bases between them. Germline loops: CDR1 GTSNPN, CDR2 SVGIG (reference sequence). This CDR3 is built from 12 residues. CDR3: CAVKIRHYEQYF. The CDR3 DNA sequence: TGTGCCGTAAAAATCCGGCACTACGAGCAGTACTTC.

The chain joins TRBV7-6 to TRBJ2-7, with 9 positions matching TRBD1. The germline gives CDR1 SGHVS, CDR2 FNYEAQ. This CDR3 has 15 amino acids. V was pared by 1 base and J by 2 bases, with 3 bases of the junction left unmatched. The CDR3 protein is CASSLGQGGAYEQYF. CDR3 nucleotides: TGTGCCAGCAGCTTAGGACAGGGGGGCGCCTACGAGCAGTACTTC.

The J gene is TRBJ2-5, the V gene TRBV5-4; possible D gene TRBD1, 6 bases. The CDR3 contains 15 residues. V lost 4 bases and J 5 bases, leaving 18 bases between the germline ends. Per the germline V gene, CDR1 is SGHNT and CDR2 is YYREEE (reference sequence). The CDR3 is CASSGGQGPFETQYF. CDR3 bases: TGTGCCAGCAGCGGGGGACAAGGTCCGTTCGAGACCCAGTACTTC. The complete variable domain, with remaining parts taken from reference TRBV5-4 and TRBJ2-5, reads ETGVTQSPTHLIKTRGQQVTLRCSSQSGHNTVSWYQQALGQGPQFIFQYYREEENGRGNFPPRFSGLQFPNYSSELNVNALELDDSALYLCASSGGQGPFETQYFGPGTRLLVL.

This chain joins TRBV2 and TRBJ2-7; D remains ambiguous. The germline V and J ends were trimmed by 8 bases and 0 bases, with 11 bases remaining between them. Per the germline V gene, CDR1 is SNHLY and CDR2 is FYNNEI. This CDR3 region has 13 residues. The CDR3 loop reads CASADIGSYEQYF. The CDR3, as DNA: TGTGCCAGCGCAGACATAGGCTCCTACGAGCAGTACTTC.

This clone ranks as large (0.1 to 1%). This rearrangement joins TRBV9 to TRBJ2-6; D unclear. Trimming pared 3 bases from V and 4 bases from J, leaving 8 bases between. The CDR3 contains 14 residues. In germline, CDR1 is SGDLS, CDR2 YYNGEE. CDR3 region: CASSAMVGANVLTF. CDR3 DNA: TGTGCCAGCAGCGCTATGGTAGGGGCCAACGTCCTGACTTTC.

This clone was seen a handful of times. V and J are TRBV30 and TRBJ1-6, with TRBD1 identical over 11 bases. CDR1 and CDR2 (germline): GTSNPN, SVGIG (reference sequence). With 8 bases clipped from V and 7 bases from J, the junction kept 1 base outside the gene matches. The CDR3 covers 12 residues. CDR3 residues: CAGQGANSPLHF. The CDR3 DNA is TGTGCCGGACAGGGGGCGAATTCACCCCTCCACTTT.

The chain recombines TRBV29-1 with TRBJ1-5; a possible D gene is TRBD1 (6 bases). Germline V lookup: CDR1 SQVTM, CDR2 ANQGSEA. The CDR3 sequence is 14 residues long. Trimming pared 6 bases from V and 2 bases from J, leaving 14 bases between. In DNA form, the CDR3 reads TGCAGCGTGCAACAGGGATACGGCAATCAGCCCCAGCATTTT. This translates into CSVQQGYGNQPQHF.

The chain recombines TRBV29-1 with TRBJ2-3, with TRBD2 matching over 9 bases. The CDR3 is 15 residues long. V shed 7 bases and J 6 bases; nucleotides not matched to a gene: 14. Germline V gives CDR1 SQVTM, CDR2 ANQGSEA. The CDR3 coding sequence is TGCAGCGCACAGGGACTAGCACCCTCCGGGGATACGCAGTATTTT. Encoded protein: CSAQGLAPSGDTQYF.

This CDR3 is CAWSGGGSSYNEQFF. For the CDR3, the DNA is TGTGCCTGGAGTGGGGGGGGGAGCTCCTACAATGAGCAGTTCTTC. The V gene is TRBV30, the J gene TRBJ2-1; 7 bases align to TRBD2. The V and J ends lost 1 base and 0 bases, in that order; junction bases with no gene match: 3. The CDR3 runs to 15 residues. Per germline, CDR1 GTSNPN and CDR2 SVGIG (reference sequence).

CDR3 residues: CASSQDFRTGEEYF. Here the CDR3 DNA reads TGCGCCAGCAGCCAAGATTTTAGGACAGGGGAGGAGTATTTT. This chain links TRBV4-3 with TRBJ2-3, with 9 positions matching TRBD1. The V gene end was trimmed by 0 bases and the J gene end by 13 bases; junction bases not matched to a gene: 8. Germline CDR1 and CDR2: LGHNA and YSLEER. The CDR3 length is 14 residues.

The rearrangement links TRBV10-2 to TRBJ1-1, with 7 bases matching TRBD1. V trimming: 3 bases; J trimming: 6 bases; junction bases outside the gene matches: 4. The CDR3 is made up of 13 amino acids. CDR1 is WSHSY, CDR2 SAAADI, per germline. CDR3: CASSDLGQPEAFF. The CDR3 DNA follows: TGCGCCAGCAGTGATTTGGGACAGCCTGAAGCTTTCTTT.

The chain uses TRBV16 and TRBJ1-4; D remains ambiguous. Trimming stripped 4 bases from V and 8 bases from J, with 8 bases between. The CDR3 sequence is 12 residues long. The germline CDR1 and CDR2 sequences are KGHSY and FQNENV. CDR3 nucleotide sequence: TGTGCCAGCAGCCCAATAGGGGAAAAACTGTTTTTT. Its translation is CASSPIGEKLFF.

The V and J genes are TRBV11-2 and TRBJ2-3; the match to TRBD2 covers 12 bases. Per germline, CDR1 SGHAT and CDR2 FQNNGV. The V and J ends lost 5 bases and 4 bases, in that order; junction bases with no gene match: 4. The CDR3 spans 15 residues. The DNA of the CDR3 is TGTGCCAGCAGCCCACGGACTAGCGGGGCAGATACGCAGTATTTT. Amino acids: CASSPRTSGADTQYF.

This sequence joins TRBV28 and TRBJ2-5; the match to TRBD2 covers 9 bases. The CDR3 runs 14 residues. V shed 6 bases, J shed 6 bases, and the junction held 8 bases outside the gene matches. Looked up from germline, CDR1 is MDHEN and CDR2 is SYDVKM. Here the CDR3 DNA reads TGTGCCAGCAGACCGGCGGGGGGGACAAAGACCCAGTACTTC. Translation: CASRPAGGTKTQYF. Filled out from reference TRBV28 and TRBJ2-5, the complete variable domain reads DVKVTQSSRYLVKRTGEKVFLECVQDMDHENMFWYRQDPGLGLRLIYFSYDVKMKEKGDIPEGYSVSREKKERFSLILESASTNQTSMYLCASRPAGGTKTQYFGPGTRLLVL.

The chain couples TRBV5-1 to TRBJ2-4; 13 nucleotides line up with TRBD2. The trim removed 2 bases at V and 8 bases at J, leaving 13 bases unmatched. The CDR3 is made up of 18 amino acids. Germline CDR1 reads SGHRS; CDR2 reads YFSETQ. The DNA for the CDR3 is TGCGCCAGCAGCTTTGTAGGTGGGACTAGCGGGAAGGGGGACATTCAGTACTTC. This gives the protein CASSFVGGTSGKGDIQYF. Looking up the rest from reference TRBV5-1 and TRBJ2-4 gives the full variable domain: KAGVTQTPRYLIKTRGQQVTLSCSPISGHRSVSWYQQTPGQGLQFLFEYFSETQRNKGNFPGRFSGRQFSNSRSEMNVSTLELGDSALYLCASSFVGGTSGKGDIQYFGAGTRLSVL.

A few counts support this clone. The chain carries TRBV29-1 and TRBJ2-7; D ambiguous. CDR3 length: 10 residues. V shed 4 bases and J shed 5 bases, with 6 bases lying between them. Germline V gene sequence: CDR1 SQVTM, CDR2 ANQGSEA. In DNA, the CDR3 is TGCAGCGTTGTTCAGCACGAGCAGTACTTC. Protein: CSVVQHEQYF.

V usage is TRBV11-1 and J usage is TRBJ2-7; possibly TRBD1 or TRBD2 for D (6 bases each). Trimming pared 1 base from V and 5 bases from J, leaving 12 bases between. The CDR3 spans 14 residues. Germline CDR1 SGHAT, CDR2 FQDESV (reference sequence). The DNA of the CDR3 is TGTGCCAGCAGCTTAGTTGGGGGGCACGACGAGCAGTACTTC. It yields the protein CASSLVGGHDEQYF.

CDR3 bases: TGTGCCAGTAACTCATACCGGGACAGGGACACCGGGGAGCTGTTTTTT. Translation: CASNSYRDRDTGELFF. This chain links TRBV19 with TRBJ2-2; 9 bases map to TRBD1. This CDR3 is built from 16 residues. J lost 3 bases, V lost 7 bases, and 9 bases had no gene match. CDR1 is LNHDA and CDR2 is SQIVND in the germline V gene (reference sequence).

The chain is built from TRBV7-6 and TRBJ2-7; D is possibly TRBD1 or TRBD2 (6 bases each). Trimming took off 2 bases at V and 3 bases at J, with 17 bases between the two ends. CDR1 SGHVS and CDR2 FNYEAQ come from the germline V gene. The CDR3 extends over 16 amino acids. The CDR3 loop reads CASSLYGEGGGYEQYF. For the CDR3, the DNA is TGTGCCAGCAGCTTATATGGGGAAGGGGGAGGCTACGAGCAGTACTTC. Together with reference TRBV7-6 and TRBJ2-7, the CDR3 gives the full variable domain: GAGVSQSPRYKVTKRGQDVALRCDPISGHVSLYWYRQALGQGPEFLTYFNYEAQQDKSGLPNDRFSAERPEGSISTLTIQRTEQRDSAMYRCASSLYGEGGGYEQYFGPGTRLTVT.

The chain employs TRBV30 and TRBJ2-2, with D possibly TRBD1 on 6 matching bases. With 3 bases removed from V and 3 bases from J, the gap between germline ends came to 11 bases. Germline V gene sequence: CDR1 GTSNPN, CDR2 SVGIG (reference sequence). This CDR3 is built from 14 residues. The CDR3 DNA reads TGTGCCTGGAGAAGGTCAGGGGACACCGGGGAGCTGTTTTTT. Translation: CAWRRSGDTGELFF.

CDR3 loop: CASSRGDYPGIEQFF. In DNA form, the CDR3 reads TGTGCCAGTAGTAGGGGGGACTATCCGGGGATAGAGCAGTTCTTC. J is TRBJ2-1 and V is TRBV19; 7 bases are a match to TRBD2. V lost 4 bases and J lost 10; bases outside the gene matches: 13. In germline, CDR1 is LNHDA, CDR2 SQIVND (reference sequence). The CDR3 covers 15 residues.